The TCR beta chain under discussion was sequenced for a study of blood T cell repertoires in COVID-19. Study details: PBMCs, B-cell-depleted T cells, or T cells were the source of the cDNA or gDNA that made up the material.

Original processing notes: Amplification of reference gene primers was used by the study to estimate nucleated cell counts. Clones were read by immunoSEQ multiplex PCR, and TCRdb kept only the in-frame ones, dropping some. That table is the source of V, J and clone size, and D and trimming were worked out from the DNA. The sample contains approximately 50,000 clones, around 79% of which appear only once. The CDR3 spans 14 residues. V was cut by 0 bases and J by 12 bases, with 15 bases left in between. Germline loops: CDR1 SGDLS, CDR2 YYNGEE. Sequencing was done on a sample of peripheral blood. The V gene is TRBV9, the J gene TRBJ1-4; no clear D gene. The receptor comes from a man aged 65-85 years with active or convalescent COVID-19. Written as DNA, the CDR3 is TGTGCCAGCAGCGTAGATACGGAGGGTAGGGAACTGTTTTTT. Translated, it gives CASSVDTEGRELFF.